This TCR beta chain is drawn from a study of blood T cell repertoires in COVID-19. Overall study: T cells, B-cell-depleted T cells, or PBMCs provided the cDNA or gDNA that served as material.

Authors' methods: Amplification of reference gene primers provided the estimated nucleated cell counts. Here immunoSEQ multiplex PCR was the method, and the copy in TCRdb shows in-frame clones only, minus some. The DNA was the basis for D and trimming; V, J and clone size are from that table. The repertoire consists of 210,000 or so clones, with around 92% occurring once and the leading ten covering around 1.2%. This CDR3 is 16 amino acids long. Germline V gene data show CDR1 as KGHSH and CDR2 as LQKENI. Losses at the gene ends were 1 base for V and 1 base for J; bases not matched to a gene: 3. The receptor's source is a man aged 25 to 45 with acute or convalescent COVID-19. The chain carries TRBV18 and TRBJ1-1, with 10 bases that match TRBD1. The sequenced sample was peripheral blood. For the CDR3, the DNA is TGTGCCAGCTCACCACGACAGGGGGCGCAGAACACTGAAGCTTTCTTT. This translates into CASSPRQGAQNTEAFF.